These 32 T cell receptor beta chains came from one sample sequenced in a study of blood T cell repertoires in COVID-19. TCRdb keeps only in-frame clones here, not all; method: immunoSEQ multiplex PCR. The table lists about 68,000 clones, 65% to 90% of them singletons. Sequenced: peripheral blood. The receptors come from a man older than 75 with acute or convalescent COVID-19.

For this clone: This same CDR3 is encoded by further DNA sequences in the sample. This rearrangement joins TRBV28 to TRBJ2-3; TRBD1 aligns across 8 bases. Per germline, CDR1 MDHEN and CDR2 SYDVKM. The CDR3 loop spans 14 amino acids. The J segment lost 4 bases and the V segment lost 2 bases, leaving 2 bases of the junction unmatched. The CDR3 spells CASSLGQGADTQYF. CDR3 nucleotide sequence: TGTGCCAGCAGTTTAGGACAGGGCGCAGATACGCAGTATTTT.

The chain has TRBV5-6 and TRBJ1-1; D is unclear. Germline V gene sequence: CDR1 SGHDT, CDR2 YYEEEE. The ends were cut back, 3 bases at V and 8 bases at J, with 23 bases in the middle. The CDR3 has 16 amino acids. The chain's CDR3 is CASSSPPTDSRLEAFF. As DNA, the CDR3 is TGTGCCAGCAGCTCGCCGCCAACGGACTCCCGGCTAGAAGCTTTCTTT.

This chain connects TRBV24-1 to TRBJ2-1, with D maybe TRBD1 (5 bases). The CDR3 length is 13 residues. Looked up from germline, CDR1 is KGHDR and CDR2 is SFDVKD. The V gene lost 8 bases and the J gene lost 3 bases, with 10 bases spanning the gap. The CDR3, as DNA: TGTGCCACCAAACAGGATAGCTACAATGAGCAGTTCTTC. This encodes CATKQDSYNEQFF.

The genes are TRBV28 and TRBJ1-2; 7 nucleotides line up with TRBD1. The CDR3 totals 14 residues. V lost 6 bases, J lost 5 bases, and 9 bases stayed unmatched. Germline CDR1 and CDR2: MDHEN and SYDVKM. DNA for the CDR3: TGTGCCAGCAGCGGACAGGTCCAGCCGTATGGCTACACCTTC. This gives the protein CASSGQVQPYGYTF.

The CDR3 coding sequence is TGTGCCAGCAGCTTAGGACAGGGTCGCTCCTACAATGAGCAGTTCTTC. Amino acids: CASSLGQGRSYNEQFF. This chain connects TRBV11-3 to TRBJ2-1; 7 bases fit TRBD1. In germline, CDR1 is SGHNT, CDR2 YENEEA. This CDR3 is 16 amino acids long. Unmatched junction bases numbered 3, after V lost 1 base and J lost 0 bases.

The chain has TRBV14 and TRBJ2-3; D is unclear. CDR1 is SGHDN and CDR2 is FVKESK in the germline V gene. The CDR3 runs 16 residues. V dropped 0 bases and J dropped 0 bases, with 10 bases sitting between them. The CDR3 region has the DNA TGTGCCAGCAGCCAAGATCAGTTCGCCAGCACAGATACGCAGTATTTT. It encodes CASSQDQFASTDTQYF.

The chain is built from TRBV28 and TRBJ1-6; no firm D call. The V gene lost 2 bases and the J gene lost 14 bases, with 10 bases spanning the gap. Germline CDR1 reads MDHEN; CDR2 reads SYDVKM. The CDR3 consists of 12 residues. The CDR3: CASSLARETLHF. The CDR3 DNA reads TGTGCCAGCAGTTTAGCCCGGGAGACCCTCCACTTT.

CDR3 DNA: TGTGCCAGCAGCTTAGTCGTTACAGGGAAGAACGAGCAGTACTTC. Translation: CASSLVVTGKNEQYF. The chain links TRBV7-8 to TRBJ2-7, with D tentatively TRBD1 (6 bases). Trimming pared 1 base from V and 5 bases from J, leaving 15 bases between. CDR1 is SGHVS, CDR2 FQNEAQ, per germline. The CDR3 covers 15 residues.

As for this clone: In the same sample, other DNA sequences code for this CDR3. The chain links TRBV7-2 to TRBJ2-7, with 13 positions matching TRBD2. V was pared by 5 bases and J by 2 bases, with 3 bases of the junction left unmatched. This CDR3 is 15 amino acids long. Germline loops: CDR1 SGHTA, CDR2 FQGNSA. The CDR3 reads CASSLGTSGTYEQYF. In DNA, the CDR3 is TGTGCCAGCAGCCTAGGGACTAGCGGGACCTACGAGCAGTACTTC.

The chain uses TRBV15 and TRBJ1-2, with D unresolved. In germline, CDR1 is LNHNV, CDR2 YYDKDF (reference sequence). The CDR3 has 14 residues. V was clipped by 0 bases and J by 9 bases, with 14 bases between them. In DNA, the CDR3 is TGTGCCACCAGCAGAGATGTGGAGGGTCGGAGCTACACCTTC. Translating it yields CATSRDVEGRSYTF.

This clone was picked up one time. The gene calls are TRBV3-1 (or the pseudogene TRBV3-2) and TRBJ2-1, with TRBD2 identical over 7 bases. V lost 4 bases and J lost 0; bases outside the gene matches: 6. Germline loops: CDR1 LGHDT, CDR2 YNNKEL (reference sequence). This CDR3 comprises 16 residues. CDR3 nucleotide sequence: TGTGCCAGCAGCCTCTATGGGAGGGACTCCTACAATGAGCAGTTCTTC. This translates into CASSLYGRDSYNEQFF.

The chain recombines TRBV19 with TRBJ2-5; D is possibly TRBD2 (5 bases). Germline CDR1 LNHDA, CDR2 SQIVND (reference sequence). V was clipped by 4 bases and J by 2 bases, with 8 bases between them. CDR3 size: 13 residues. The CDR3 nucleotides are TGTGCCAGTAGTAGGAGCGGTCAAGAGACCCAGTACTTC. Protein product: CASSRSGQETQYF.

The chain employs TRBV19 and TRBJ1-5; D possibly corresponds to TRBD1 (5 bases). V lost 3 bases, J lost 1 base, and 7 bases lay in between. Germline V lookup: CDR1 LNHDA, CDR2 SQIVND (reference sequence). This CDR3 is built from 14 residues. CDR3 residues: CASSIAGSNQPQHF. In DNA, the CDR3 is TGTGCCAGTAGTATCGCAGGGAGCAATCAGCCCCAGCATTTT. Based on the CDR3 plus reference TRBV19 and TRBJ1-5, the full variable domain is DGGITQSPKYLFRKEGQNVTLSCEQNLNHDAMYWYRQDPGQGLRLIYYSQIVNDFQKGDIAEGYSVSREKKESFPLTVTSAQKNPTAFYLCASSIAGSNQPQHFGDGTRLSIL.

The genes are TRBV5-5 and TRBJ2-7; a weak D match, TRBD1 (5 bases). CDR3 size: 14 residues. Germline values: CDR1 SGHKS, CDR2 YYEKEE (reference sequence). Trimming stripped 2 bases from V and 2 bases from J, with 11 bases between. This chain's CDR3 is CASSLGTGPYEQYF. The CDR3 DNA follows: TGTGCCAGCAGCTTAGGAACAGGCCCCTACGAGCAGTACTTC.

The CDR3 reads CASSYALYQPQHF. Here the CDR3 DNA reads TGTGCCAGCAGTTACGCGTTGTATCAGCCCCAGCATTTT. The genes are TRBV6-2 or TRBV6-3 and TRBJ1-5, with D unresolved. The V gene lost 2 bases and the J gene lost 5 bases, with 7 bases spanning the gap. The germline CDR1 and CDR2 sequences are MNHEY and SVGEGT. The length of the CDR3 is 13 residues.

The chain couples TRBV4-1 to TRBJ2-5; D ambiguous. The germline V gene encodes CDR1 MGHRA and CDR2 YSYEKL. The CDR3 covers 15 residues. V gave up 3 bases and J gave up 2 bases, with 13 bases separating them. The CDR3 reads CASSHLEELQETQYF. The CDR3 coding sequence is TGCGCCAGCAGCCACCTCGAGGAGTTACAAGAGACCCAGTACTTC.

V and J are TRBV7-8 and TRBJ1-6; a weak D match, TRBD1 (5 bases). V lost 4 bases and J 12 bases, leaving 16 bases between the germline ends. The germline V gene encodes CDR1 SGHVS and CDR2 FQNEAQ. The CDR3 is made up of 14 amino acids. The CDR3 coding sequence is TGTGCCAGCAGCTCTCAGGGTGTCTTCGTACCCCTCCACTTT. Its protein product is CASSSQGVFVPLHF. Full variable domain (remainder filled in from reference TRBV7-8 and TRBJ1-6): GAGVSQSPRYKVAKRGQDVALRCDPISGHVSLFWYQQALGQGPEFLTYFQNEAQLDKSGLPSDRFFAERPEGSVSTLKIQRTQQEDSAVYLCASSSQGVFVPLHFGNGTRLTVT.

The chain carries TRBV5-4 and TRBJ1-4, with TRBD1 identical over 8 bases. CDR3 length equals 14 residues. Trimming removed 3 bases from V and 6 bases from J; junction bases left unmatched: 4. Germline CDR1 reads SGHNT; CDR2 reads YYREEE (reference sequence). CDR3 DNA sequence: TGTGCCAGCAGCTCGGACAGGGTGTATGAAAAACTGTTTTTT. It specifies CASSSDRVYEKLFF.

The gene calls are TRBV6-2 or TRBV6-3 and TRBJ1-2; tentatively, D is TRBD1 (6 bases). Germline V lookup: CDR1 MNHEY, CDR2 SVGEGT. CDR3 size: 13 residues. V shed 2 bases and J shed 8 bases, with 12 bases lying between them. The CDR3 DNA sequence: TGTGCCAGCAGTTACCGGGGGGCACAAGGCTACACCTTC. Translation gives CASSYRGAQGYTF.

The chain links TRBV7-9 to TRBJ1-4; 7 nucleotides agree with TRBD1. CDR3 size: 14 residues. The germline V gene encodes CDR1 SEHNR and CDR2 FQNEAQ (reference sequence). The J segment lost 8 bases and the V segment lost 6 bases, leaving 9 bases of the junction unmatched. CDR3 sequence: CASSPGTALEKLFF. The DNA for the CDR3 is TGTGCCAGCAGTCCTGGGACAGCCCTCGAAAAACTGTTTTTT.

CDR3 sequence: CASSFHRDSVAFF. The CDR3 DNA reads TGCGCCAGCAGCTTTCACAGGGATAGCGTAGCTTTCTTT. The gene calls are TRBV5-1 and TRBJ1-1, with a weak D call TRBD1 (6 bases). The CDR3 is 13 amino acids. The germline CDR1 and CDR2 sequences are SGHRS and YFSETQ. V gave up 2 bases and J gave up 10 bases, with 15 bases separating them.

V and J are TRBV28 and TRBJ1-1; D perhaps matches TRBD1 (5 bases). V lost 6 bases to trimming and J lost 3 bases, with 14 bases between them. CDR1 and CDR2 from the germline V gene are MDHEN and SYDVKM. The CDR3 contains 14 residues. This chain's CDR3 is CASRQGTSHTEAFF. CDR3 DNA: TGTGCCAGCAGGCAAGGGACTTCCCACACTGAAGCTTTCTTT.

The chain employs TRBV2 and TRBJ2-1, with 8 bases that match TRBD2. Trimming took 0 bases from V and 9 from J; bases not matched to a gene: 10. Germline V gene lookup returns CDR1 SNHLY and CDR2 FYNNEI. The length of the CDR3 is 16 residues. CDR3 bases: TGTGCCAGCAGTGAAGCCCCGGGACTAGAGTTCGTTGAGCAGTTCTTC. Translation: CASSEAPGLEFVEQFF.

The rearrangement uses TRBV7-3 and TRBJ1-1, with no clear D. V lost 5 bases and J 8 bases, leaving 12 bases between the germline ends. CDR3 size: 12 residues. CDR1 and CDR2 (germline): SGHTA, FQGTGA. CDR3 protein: CASSKPGGEAFF. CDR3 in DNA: TGTGCCAGCAGCAAACCCGGAGGAGAAGCTTTCTTT.

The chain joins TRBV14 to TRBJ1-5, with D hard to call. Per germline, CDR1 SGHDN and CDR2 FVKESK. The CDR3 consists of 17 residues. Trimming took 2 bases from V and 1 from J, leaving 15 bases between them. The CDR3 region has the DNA TGTGCCAGCAGCCAAACCCCGTGGAGGAGCAGCAATCAGCCCCAGCATTTT. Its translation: CASSQTPWRSSNQPQHF.

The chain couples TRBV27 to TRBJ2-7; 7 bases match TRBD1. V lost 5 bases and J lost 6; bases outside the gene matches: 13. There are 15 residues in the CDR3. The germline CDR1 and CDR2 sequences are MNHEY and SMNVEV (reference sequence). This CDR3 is CASSPTERQGREQYF. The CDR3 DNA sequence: TGTGCCAGCAGTCCCACTGAGCGACAGGGACGCGAGCAGTACTTC.

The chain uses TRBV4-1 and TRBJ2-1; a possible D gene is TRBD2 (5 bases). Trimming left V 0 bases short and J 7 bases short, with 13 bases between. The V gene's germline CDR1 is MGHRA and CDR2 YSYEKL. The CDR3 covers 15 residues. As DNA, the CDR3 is TGCGCCAGCAGCCAAGAAGGTGGCGGGTCGAATGAGCAGTTCTTC. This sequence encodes CASSQEGGGSNEQFF.

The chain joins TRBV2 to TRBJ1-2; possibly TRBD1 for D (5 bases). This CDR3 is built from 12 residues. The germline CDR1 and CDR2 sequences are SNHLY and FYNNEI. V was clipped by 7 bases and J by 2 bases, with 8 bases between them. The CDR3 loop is CASKTENYGYTF. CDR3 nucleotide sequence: TGTGCCAGCAAGACAGAGAACTATGGCTACACCTTC.

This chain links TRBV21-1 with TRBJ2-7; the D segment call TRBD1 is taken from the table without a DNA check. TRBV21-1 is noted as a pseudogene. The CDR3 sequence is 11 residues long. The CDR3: CASPTTRRQYF. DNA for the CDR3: TGTGCCAGCCCTACGACACGTCGGCAGTACTTC.

The CDR3 here is CASSRTGARTEAFF. The CDR3 DNA is TGTGCCAGTAGTAGGACAGGGGCGAGGACTGAAGCTTTCTTT. The chain recombines TRBV19 with TRBJ1-1; 9 positions match TRBD1. Trimming at V came to 4 bases and at J to 5 bases, leaving 5 bases not matched to a gene. In germline, CDR1 is LNHDA, CDR2 SQIVND (reference sequence). The CDR3 spans 14 residues.

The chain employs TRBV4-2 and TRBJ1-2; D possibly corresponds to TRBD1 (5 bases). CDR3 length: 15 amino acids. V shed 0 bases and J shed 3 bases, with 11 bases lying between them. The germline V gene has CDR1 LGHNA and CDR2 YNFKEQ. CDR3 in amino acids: CASSQEEGADYGYTF. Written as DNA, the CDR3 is TGTGCCAGCAGCCAAGAAGAAGGGGCCGACTATGGCTACACCTTC.

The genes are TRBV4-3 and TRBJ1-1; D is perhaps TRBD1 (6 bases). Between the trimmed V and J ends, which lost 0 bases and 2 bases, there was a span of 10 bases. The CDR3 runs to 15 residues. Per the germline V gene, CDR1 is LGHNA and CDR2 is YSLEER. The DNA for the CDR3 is TGCGCCAGCAGCCAAGATGCAGGGACAAACACTGAAGCTTTCTTT. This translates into CASSQDAGTNTEAFF.